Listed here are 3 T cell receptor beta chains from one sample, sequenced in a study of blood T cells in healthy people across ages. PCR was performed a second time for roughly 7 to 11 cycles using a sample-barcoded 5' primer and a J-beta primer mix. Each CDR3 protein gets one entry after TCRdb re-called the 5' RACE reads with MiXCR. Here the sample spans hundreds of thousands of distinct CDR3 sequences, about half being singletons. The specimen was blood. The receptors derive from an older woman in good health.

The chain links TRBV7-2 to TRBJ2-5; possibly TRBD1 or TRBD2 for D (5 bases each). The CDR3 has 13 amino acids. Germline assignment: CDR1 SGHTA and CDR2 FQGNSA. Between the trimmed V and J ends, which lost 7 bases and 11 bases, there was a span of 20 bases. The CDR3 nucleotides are TGTGCCAGCAACCAGCCGGGGCAGGGTGAGCAGTACTTC. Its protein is CASNQPGQGEQYF.

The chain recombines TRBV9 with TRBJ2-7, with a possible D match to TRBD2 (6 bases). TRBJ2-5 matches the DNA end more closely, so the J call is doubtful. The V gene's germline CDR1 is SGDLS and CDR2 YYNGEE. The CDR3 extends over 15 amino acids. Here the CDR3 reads CASSAFTGTLETQYF. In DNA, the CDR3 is TGTGCCAGCAGCGCCTTTACCGGGACTCTGGAGACCCAGTACTTC.

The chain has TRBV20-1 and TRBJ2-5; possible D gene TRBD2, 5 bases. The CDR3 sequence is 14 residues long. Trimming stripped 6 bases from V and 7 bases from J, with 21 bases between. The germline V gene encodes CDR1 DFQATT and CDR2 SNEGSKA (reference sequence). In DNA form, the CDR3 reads TGCAGTGCCCCCGAGTCGGCGGTGCGGGCGACCCAGTACTTC. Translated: CSAPESAVRATQYF.